The source of this T cell receptor (beta chain) is a study of blood T cell repertoires in COVID-19. This CDR3 spans 16 amino acids. J lost 5 bases, V lost 5 bases, and 10 bases had no gene match. The germline V gene has CDR1 SNHLY and CDR2 FYNNEI. TCRdb's table, derived via immunoSEQ multiplex PCR, lists solely in-frame clones and lacks some. Of about 150,000 clones listed, approximately 82% are singletons. The material sequenced was peripheral blood. This chain uses TRBV2 with TRBJ2-7, with TRBD2 matching 12 bases. The TCR was taken from a woman aged 70-85 years who had recovered from COVID-19. CDR3 in amino acids: CASSWGALAGGDEQYF. Here the CDR3 DNA reads TGTGCCAGCAGTTGGGGGGCTCTAGCGGGAGGGGACGAGCAGTACTTC.